One TCR beta chain is described in this entry. Its cognate antigen is unknown. Germline V gene data show CDR1 as SGHTA and CDR2 as FQGNSA. V shed 0 bases and J shed 9 bases, with 12 bases lying between them. The CDR3 is 14 residues long. This sample was included in a study of cytomegalovirus exposure and HLA in healthy donors. On the study more broadly: Unique TCR beta sequences numbering 95 million to 130 million came from 150 million to 200 million T cells in an earlier analysis. Findings of the study overall: It was assumed in the presence/absence analyses that sequencing depth was roughly uniform across donors. Indistinguishable V segments such as TRBV6-2 and TRBV6-3 were excluded.

Primers included in the PCR were 60 Vbeta and 13 Jbeta primers. Authors' methods: In a later analysis, of 80 million or so unique beta chains, approximately 10 million appeared in at least two donors. Some clones are missing from TCRdb's copy, which holds only in-frame ones; the method was immunoSEQ multiplex PCR. The DNA gave D and trimming, while V, J and clone size come from that table. The table shows about 120,000 clones, with less than 80% occurring only once. The J gene is TRBJ2-1, the V gene TRBV7-2; D gene uncertain. Sequenced: PBMCs. The clonotype originates from a woman between 45 and 65 years old in good health and CMV-seropositive. The CDR3 spells CASSLAVGSREQFF. The CDR3 bases are TGTGCCAGCAGCTTAGCCGTCGGGTCTCGTGAGCAGTTCTTC.